One sample yielded the 15 T cell receptor beta chains listed below, sequenced in a study of shared clonotypes between healthy human individuals. Method: immunoSEQ multiplex PCR; TCRdb's copy keeps in-frame clones and lacks some. The data show roughly 2 million clones, 95% seen once. Sequences were obtained from naive CD4+ T cells sorted from blood. Noted subset: CD45RA+ positively selected. The receptors were sampled from a man aged 18 to 30 in good health.

The table lists this clone with a few counts. This same CDR3 is encoded by further DNA sequences in the sample. This chain connects TRBV4-1 to TRBJ1-6; 8 bases fit TRBD1. Germline loops: CDR1 MGHRA, CDR2 YSYEKL. Trimming took 0 bases from V and 7 from J; bases not matched to a gene: 2. This CDR3 is built from 15 residues. The CDR3 here is CASSQEGQGNSPLHF. Written as DNA, the CDR3 is TGCGCCAGCAGCCAAGAAGGACAGGGAAATTCACCCCTCCACTTT.

The chain combines TRBV4-1 with TRBJ2-1; TRBD2 agrees at 9 bases. After removal of 0 bases from V and 0 bases from J, the junction contained 6 bases not matched to a gene. The CDR3 contains 18 residues. Germline V gives CDR1 MGHRA, CDR2 YSYEKL. The CDR3 nucleotides are TGCGCCAGCAGCCAAGAGTCTAGCGGGGTGAGCTCCTACAATGAGCAGTTCTTC. Amino acids: CASSQESSGVSSYNEQFF.

The J gene is TRBJ1-2, the V gene TRBV5-6, with D uncertain. This CDR3 comprises 12 residues. V was clipped by 0 bases and J by 4 bases, with 4 bases between them. Germline CDR1 SGHDT, CDR2 YYEEEE. The CDR3, as DNA: TGTGCCAGCAGCTTGGTTCTCTATGGCTACACCTTC. It yields the protein CASSLVLYGYTF. Full variable domain (outside the CDR3, taken from reference TRBV5-6 and TRBJ1-2): DAGVTQSPTHLIKTRGQQVTLRCSPKSGHDTVSWYQQALGQGPQFIFQYYEEEERQRGNFPDRFSGHQFPNYSSELNVNALLLGDSALYLCASSLVLYGYTFGSGTRLTVV.

The chain couples TRBV19 to TRBJ2-5; 9 positions match TRBD1. The CDR3 runs 15 residues. V lost 5 bases to trimming and J lost 2 bases; unmatched junction nucleotides: 6. The germline CDR1 and CDR2 sequences are LNHDA and SQIVND (reference sequence). The CDR3 region is CASSLGTGIQETQYF. DNA of the CDR3: TGTGCCAGTAGTCTGGGGACAGGGATTCAAGAGACCCAGTACTTC. Using reference TRBV19 and TRBJ2-5 for the parts outside the CDR3, the full variable domain is DGGITQSPKYLFRKEGQNVTLSCEQNLNHDAMYWYRQDPGQGLRLIYYSQIVNDFQKGDIAEGYSVSREKKESFPLTVTSAQKNPTAFYLCASSLGTGIQETQYFGPGTRLLVL.

The V call is TRBV5-4, the J call TRBJ2-7; D may be TRBD1 (5 bases). Germline CDR1 and CDR2: SGHNT and YYREEE (reference sequence). The CDR3 spans 17 residues. With 2 bases removed from V and 6 bases from J, the gap between germline ends came to 24 bases. The CDR3 protein is CASSFGGGPRGSTEQYF. The CDR3 DNA reads as TGTGCCAGCAGCTTTGGTGGTGGGCCTAGGGGAAGTACCGAGCAGTACTTC.

This rearrangement joins TRBV4-1 to TRBJ1-1; 9 bases map to TRBD1. With V trimmed by 0 bases and J by 1 base, 3 bases remained unmatched. This CDR3 comprises 16 residues. Germline assignment: CDR1 MGHRA and CDR2 YSYEKL. The CDR3 region is CASSQDRGQGNTEAFF. The CDR3 bases are TGCGCCAGCAGCCAAGATAGGGGACAGGGGAACACTGAAGCTTTCTTT.

The chain joins TRBV7-2 to TRBJ2-1; D not certain. Per germline, CDR1 SGHTA and CDR2 FQGNSA. The CDR3 spans 11 residues. Trimming removed 5 bases at V and 12 bases at J, with 11 bases between. The chain's CDR3 is CASSIRVGQFF. CDR3 bases: TGTGCCAGCAGCATTCGGGTGGGGCAGTTCTTC.

J is TRBJ2-3 and V is TRBV10-3, with TRBD2 matching over 10 bases. V dropped 2 bases and J dropped 8; count of bases not matched to a gene: 7. From germline, CDR1 is ENHRY and CDR2 SYGVKD. The CDR3 runs 15 residues. In nucleotides, the CDR3 is TGTGCCATCAGTGAGCCTAGCGGGGGCCCAGGTACGCAGTATTTT. This translates into CAISEPSGGPGTQYF.

The chain couples TRBV19 to TRBJ2-3; D is perhaps TRBD2 (6 bases). The CDR3 spans 15 residues. V lost 6 bases to trimming and J lost 4 bases, with 17 bases between them. Germline V gene data show CDR1 as LNHDA and CDR2 as SQIVND (reference sequence). CDR3 protein: CASRIRGLDADTQYF. CDR3 nucleotide sequence: TGTGCCAGTAGGATCCGGGGACTTGACGCAGATACGCAGTATTTT.

The chain uses TRBV6-4 and TRBJ1-2, with a tentative D call TRBD1 (6 bases). Deletions cut 6 bases from V and 7 bases from J, with 15 bases between. Germline lookup yields CDR1 MRHNA and CDR2 SNTAGT. The length of the CDR3 is 13 residues. The CDR3 region has the DNA TGTGCCAGCAGGGAGTCAGGGGTCGGTGGCTACACCTTC. Its translation is CASRESGVGGYTF.

This chain links TRBV5-1 with TRBJ2-3; no clear D. Trimming took off 6 bases at V and 0 bases at J, with 11 bases between the two ends. Germline CDR1 reads SGHRS; CDR2 reads YFSETQ. CDR3 length equals 14 residues. CDR3 residues: CASKRLGSTDTQYF. The DNA for the CDR3 is TGCGCCAGCAAGAGGCTCGGAAGCACAGATACGCAGTATTTT.

This rearrangement joins TRBV29-1 to TRBJ2-1; D remains ambiguous. The CDR3 is made up of 12 amino acids. The V gene lost 5 bases and the J gene lost 3 bases, with 8 bases spanning the gap. Germline V gene sequence: CDR1 SQVTM, CDR2 ANQGSEA. The CDR3 here is CSVLGSYNEQFF. CDR3 sequence (DNA): TGCAGCGTTCTAGGCAGCTACAATGAGCAGTTCTTC.

CDR3 in DNA: TGTGCCAGCAGCGGGTATGGGGGAAATCAGCCCCAGCATTTT. This gives the protein CASSGYGGNQPQHF. The chain is built from TRBV9 and TRBJ1-5, with D maybe TRBD1 (5 bases). This CDR3 comprises 14 residues. V lost 3 bases and J 4 bases, leaving 11 bases between the germline ends. Germline CDR1 reads SGDLS; CDR2 reads YYNGEE.

V usage is TRBV5-1 and J usage is TRBJ1-2, with D unclear. There are 13 residues in the CDR3. Trimming took off 0 bases at V and 8 bases at J, with 11 bases between the two ends. Looked up from germline, CDR1 is SGHRS and CDR2 is YFSETQ. The CDR3 loop reads CASSLDGTPGYTF. The DNA of the CDR3 is TGCGCCAGCAGCTTGGATGGCACCCCGGGCTACACCTTC.

The chain joins TRBV10-2 to TRBJ1-6, with D unresolved. The CDR3 has 19 residues. Trimming took 1 base from V and 7 from J, leaving 23 bases between them. The germline V gene has CDR1 WSHSY and CDR2 SAAADI. The CDR3 DNA sequence: TGCGCCAGCAGTGAGTACCCCTCTCGCGATAGCAGATTAAATTCACCCCTCCACTTT. Encoded protein: CASSEYPSRDSRLNSPLHF.